This is a list of T cell receptor beta chains from one sample in a study of CD8+ T cells in alopecia areata. TCRdb's copy holds only in-frame clones and misses some; the assay was immunoSEQ multiplex PCR. This table has a few hundred thousand clones, 30% to 40% appearing once. The sample was CD4+ T cells sorted from blood, taken at approximately week 31, from a patient treated with tofacitinib. These TCRs come from a human donor with alopecia areata. Both conserved end residues are part of each CDR3. The order of the fields is D gene, clone size, J gene, V gene, CDR3 length, CDR3 DNA, CDR3 protein. D genes are given only for firm matches. Clone size, where shown, is once, few, many, or a class for clones that have expanded.

TRBD1 NA TRBJ2-3 TRBV29-1 14 TGCAGCGTTAGCCCGGGACAGACAACAGATACGCAGTATTTT CSVSPGQTTDTQYF
TRBD2 few TRBJ2-2 TRBV9 16 TGTGCCAGCAGCCCGCAGTCTAGCGGGCTCACCGGGGAGCTGTTTTTT CASSPQSSGLTGELFF
NA NA TRBJ2-4 TRBV5-4 17 TGTGCCAGCAGCTTCAATTCAGGGGCCCGCTCCAAAAACATTCAGTACTTC CASSFNSGARSKNIQYF
NA few TRBJ2-5 TRBV5-1 14 TGCGCCAGCAGTAGCAGGGCACGGGGAGAGACCCAGTACTTC CASSSRARGETQYF
NA NA TRBJ1-2 TRBV9 14 TGTGCCAGCAGTCCTGGGTGGGTTTTGGATGGCTACACCTTC CASSPGWVLDGYTF
TRBD1 few TRBJ1-2 TRBV6-1 15 TGTGCCAGCAGTGAAGTAGGGGGCCGCAGCTATGGCTACACCTTC CASSEVGGRSYGYTF
NA NA TRBJ2-7 TRBV29-1 11 TGCAGCGCTGTTAAAGCCTACGAGCAGTACTTC CSAVKAYEQYF
NA many TRBJ2-2 TRBV6-1 13 TGTGCCAGCCCCGGGACACTCGGCGGGGAGCTGTTTTTT CASPGTLGGELFF
TRBD1 NA TRBJ2-2 TRBV29-1 14 TGCAGCGGGGGACAGGGGGCGCCAGGCGGGGAGCTGTTTTTT CSGGQGAPGGELFF
NA NA TRBJ2-7 TRBV15 13 TGTGCCACCAGCAGAGATAGGCGGGACCATCAGTACTTC CATSRDRRDHQYF
NA NA TRBJ2-7 TRBV29-1 12 TGCAGCGTTGGCGGACAGAGCTACGAGCAGTACTTC CSVGGQSYEQYF
NA NA TRBJ1-2 TRBV6-1 15 TGTGCCAGCAGTGAAGACACCCTATGGACCCCTGGCTACACCTTC CASSEDTLWTPGYTF
TRBD2 NA TRBJ2-7 TRBV7-9 18 TGTGCCAGCAGCTTAGGTGGACTAGCGGGGCGCATCTCCTACGAGCAGTACTTC CASSLGGLAGRISYEQYF
NA few TRBJ2-7 TRBV7-8 10 TGTGCCACCTCCCAGAACGAGCAGTACTTC CATSQNEQYF